Detailed here is one TCR beta chain. No antigen is known for it. The donors were part of the 120-subject validation cohort, which stood apart from the approximately 640-subject first cohort. The data were produced by immunoSEQ multiplex PCR, yet TCRdb's version contains in-frame clones alone and is incomplete. The sample shows 200,000 or so clones, around 83% of them seen only once. These data originate in a study of cytomegalovirus exposure and HLA in healthy donors. The study's findings and limits: According to a later analysis, TCR clusters from the first cohort tended to co-occur in the approximately 130 validation repertoires. It was approximately 170 TCR beta chains that were listed as cytomegalovirus-associated.

Trimming left V 6 bases short and J 5 bases short, with 18 bases between. CDR3 length: 15 amino acids. Looked up from germline, CDR1 is MDHEN and CDR2 is SYDVKM. The TCR was taken from a woman between 25 and 40 years old in good health and CMV-seropositive. The chain combines TRBV28 with TRBJ2-3, with D perhaps TRBD2 (5 bases). The sequenced sample consisted of PBMCs. The CDR3 loop reads CASSDPLGAGDTQYF. The CDR3 DNA sequence: TGTGCCAGCAGCGACCCTTTAGGCGCGGGAGATACGCAGTATTTT.